Presented here are 10 T cell receptor beta chains from one specimen sequenced in a study of PD-1 blockade in classical Hodgkin lymphoma. With no exception, relapse followed autologous stem cell transplantation in all patients, and brentuximab vedotin exposure varied. Here immunoSEQ multiplex PCR was the method, and the copy in TCRdb shows in-frame clones only, minus some. Among about 84,000 clones, approximately 88% were seen once, and the ten largest hold roughly a fifth. Sequences were derived from peripheral blood mononuclear cells (PBMCs), sampled at baseline. The receptors were gathered from a human donor with classical Hodgkin lymphoma.

Here the CDR3 DNA reads TGTGCCAGCAGCTTAGCGTTGGGGACGAACACTGAAGCTTTCTTT. Protein: CASSLALGTNTEAFF. This chain connects TRBV7-9 to TRBJ1-1; the D gene is possibly TRBD1 (5 bases). There are 15 residues in the CDR3. V was clipped by 0 bases and J by 1 base, with 9 bases between them. Germline values: CDR1 SEHNR, CDR2 FQNEAQ (reference sequence).

This sequence joins TRBV6-5 and TRBJ1-4; no firm D call. The CDR3 runs 15 residues. V shed 2 bases and J shed 0 bases, with 7 bases lying between them. The germline gives CDR1 MNHEY, CDR2 SVGAGI. This CDR3 is CASSYGRATNEKLFF. The DNA of the CDR3 is TGTGCCAGCAGTTACGGACGGGCAACTAATGAAAAACTGTTTTTT.

This rearrangement joins TRBV4-1 to TRBJ1-2; D remains unclear. V shed 5 bases and J shed 4 bases, with 8 bases lying between them. The CDR3 contains 12 residues. Germline lookup yields CDR1 MGHRA and CDR2 YSYEKL. CDR3 bases: TGCGCCAGCAGCACCCGGGGCTATGGCTACACCTTC. It codes for CASSTRGYGYTF.

This chain joins TRBV19 and TRBJ2-4; 10 bases align to TRBD1. The CDR3 length is 18 residues. Germline CDR1 reads LNHDA; CDR2 reads SQIVND (reference sequence). V shed 8 bases and J 2 bases; nucleotides not matched to a gene: 15. CDR3 bases: TGTGCCAGTCACGCGAGGGGGACAGGGGTACTATCCAAAAACATTCAGTACTTC. It is translated as CASHARGTGVLSKNIQYF.

V and J are TRBV7-2 and TRBJ2-1; TRBD2 matches at 7 bases. CDR1 and CDR2 from the germline V gene are SGHTA and FQGNSA. Trimming removed 1 base from V and 8 bases from J; junction bases left unmatched: 2. The CDR3 loop spans 13 amino acids. The CDR3 DNA reads TGTGCCAGCAGCTTAGTGGCGGGAGATGAGCAGTTCTTC. Translation gives CASSLVAGDEQFF.

The J gene is TRBJ2-4, the V gene TRBV4-1; D is undetermined. In germline, CDR1 is MGHRA, CDR2 YSYEKL. The CDR3 covers 14 residues. V lost 1 base to trimming and J lost 5 bases, with 9 bases between them. DNA for the CDR3: TGCGCCAGCAGCCAAGGGTTCGTAGAAAACATTCAGTACTTC. Translating gives CASSQGFVENIQYF.

The chain employs TRBV19 and TRBJ1-2; D is ambiguous. V was clipped by 5 bases and J by 8 bases, with 15 bases between them. The CDR3 extends over 13 amino acids. In germline, CDR1 is LNHDA, CDR2 SQIVND (reference sequence). DNA of the CDR3: TGTGCCAGTAGTCCCCAGATGGTGGGAGGCTACACCTTC. Protein sequence: CASSPQMVGGYTF.

This chain connects TRBV15 to TRBJ2-1; D is ambiguous. Looked up from germline, CDR1 is LNHNV and CDR2 is YYDKDF (reference sequence). V was clipped by 7 bases and J by 6 bases, with 13 bases between them. This CDR3 is built from 13 residues. The CDR3, as DNA: TGTGCCACCAACGAGTACCTTCGCAATGAGCAGTTCTTC. It yields the protein CATNEYLRNEQFF.

V and J are TRBV7-6 and TRBJ2-2; TRBD2 matches 10 bases. CDR3 length equals 14 residues. Germline V gives CDR1 SGHVS, CDR2 FNYEAQ. Trimming at V came to 10 bases and at J to 3 bases, leaving 5 bases not matched to a gene. The CDR3, as DNA: TGTGCCACCCAGACTAGCGGGTACACCGGGGAGCTGTTTTTT. Its translation: CATQTSGYTGELFF.

The chain links TRBV19 to TRBJ1-1; the D is unclear. CDR1 is LNHDA, CDR2 SQIVND, per germline (reference sequence). The V end was cut by 7 bases, the J end by 4 bases, with 13 bases between. The CDR3 sequence is 13 residues long. CDR3 region: CASIKEPGTEAFF. The CDR3 DNA reads TGTGCCAGTATTAAGGAGCCGGGCACTGAAGCTTTCTTT. The full variable domain, its missing parts supplied by reference TRBV19 and TRBJ1-1, is DGGITQSPKYLFRKEGQNVTLSCEQNLNHDAMYWYRQDPGQGLRLIYYSQIVNDFQKGDIAEGYSVSREKKESFPLTVTSAQKNPTAFYLCASIKEPGTEAFFGQGTRLTVV.